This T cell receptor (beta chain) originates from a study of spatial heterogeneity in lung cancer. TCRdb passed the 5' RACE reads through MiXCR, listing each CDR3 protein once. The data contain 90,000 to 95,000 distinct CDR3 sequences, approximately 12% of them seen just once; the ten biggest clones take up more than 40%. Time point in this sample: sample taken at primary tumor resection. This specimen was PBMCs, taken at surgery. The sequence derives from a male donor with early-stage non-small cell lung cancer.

This CDR3 is CASREPGHPNQPQHF. CDR3 DNA: TGTGCCAGCAGGGAGCCGGGACACCCCAATCAGCCCCAGCATTTT. This chain connects TRBV28 to TRBJ1-5; the D gene is possibly TRBD1 (6 bases). The V end lost 6 bases, the J end lost 3 bases, and 15 bases lay between the germline ends. CDR3 length equals 15 residues. Germline V gene data show CDR1 as MDHEN and CDR2 as SYDVKM.